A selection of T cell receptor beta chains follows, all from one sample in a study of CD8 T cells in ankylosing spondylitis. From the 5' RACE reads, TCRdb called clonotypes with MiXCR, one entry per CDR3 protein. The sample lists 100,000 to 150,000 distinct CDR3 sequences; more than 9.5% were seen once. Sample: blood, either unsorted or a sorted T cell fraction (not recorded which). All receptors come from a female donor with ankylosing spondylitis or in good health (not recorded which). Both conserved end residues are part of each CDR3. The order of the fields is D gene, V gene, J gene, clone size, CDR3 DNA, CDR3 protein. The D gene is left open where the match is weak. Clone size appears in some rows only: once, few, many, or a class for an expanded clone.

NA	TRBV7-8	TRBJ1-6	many	TGTGCCAGCAGCCCCATGACAGGCTCCTATAATTCACCCCTCCACTTT	CASSPMTGSYNSPLHF
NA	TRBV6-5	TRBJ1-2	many	TGTGCCAGCGTCGCACAGGGCTATGGCTACACCTTC	CASVAQGYGYTF
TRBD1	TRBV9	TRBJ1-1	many	TGTGCCAGCAGTGATTCAGGGGGTGGGGACACTGAAGCTTTCTTT	CASSDSGGGDTEAFF
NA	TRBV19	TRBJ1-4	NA	TGTGCCAGTAGTATCGGGGCGGGCAGGAGGTTTGAAAAACTGTTTTTT	CASSIGAGRRFEKLFF
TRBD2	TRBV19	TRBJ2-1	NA	TGTGCCAGTATCCCGAGCGGGGGCGTCAATGAGCAGTTCTTC	CASIPSGGVNEQFF
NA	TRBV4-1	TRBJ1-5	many	TGCGCCAGCAGCTGGGACACAAACAATCAGCCCCAGCATTTT	CASSWDTNNQPQHF
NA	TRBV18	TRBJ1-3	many	TGTGCCAGCTCACCAAAGTTTGGGACGACTACTTTGGGAAACACCATATATTTT	CASSPKFGTTTLGNTIYF
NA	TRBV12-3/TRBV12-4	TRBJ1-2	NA	TGTGCCAGCAGTTTCGGGTCGGACAGTTATGGCTACACCTTC	CASSFGSDSYGYTF
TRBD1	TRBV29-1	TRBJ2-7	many	TGCAGCGTTCAAACAGGGGGAAGCTACGAGCAGTACTTC	CSVQTGGSYEQYF
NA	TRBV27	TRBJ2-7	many	TGTGCCAGCAGTTTAGGGACAAACTACGAGCAGTACTTC	CASSLGTNYEQYF
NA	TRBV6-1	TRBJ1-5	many	TGTGCCAGCAAGGAGACAGGCTTCAATCAGCCCCAGCATTTT	CASKETGFNQPQHF
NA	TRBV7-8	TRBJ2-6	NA	TGTGCCAGCACAGGAACGGTTTCTGGGGCCAACGTCCTGACTTTC	CASTGTVSGANVLTF
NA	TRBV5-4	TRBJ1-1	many	TGTGCCAGCAGCCGCCGGGCCTCCACTGAAGCTTTCTTT	CASSRRASTEAFF
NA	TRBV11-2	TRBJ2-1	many	TGTGCCAGCAGCTTAGGCCAAAACAATGAGCAGTTCTTC	CASSLGQNNEQFF
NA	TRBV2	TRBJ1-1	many	TGTGCCACCGGCCTGGCGGGTAACACTGAAGCTTTCTTT	CATGLAGNTEAFF
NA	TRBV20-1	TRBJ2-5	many	TGCAGTGAATTGGGCCAAGAGACCCAGTACTTC	CSELGQETQYF
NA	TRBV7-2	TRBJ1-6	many	TGTGCCAGCAGCTTATTACGGGGCAATAATTCACCCCTCCACTTT	CASSLLRGNNSPLHF
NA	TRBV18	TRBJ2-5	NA	TGTGCCAGCTCATCGGGCCACCAAGAGACCCAGTACTTC	CASSSGHQETQYF
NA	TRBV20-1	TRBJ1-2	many	TGCAGTGCTCCCCCCCATGGTGCTAACTATGGCTACACCTTC	CSAPPHGANYGYTF
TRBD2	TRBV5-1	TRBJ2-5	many	TGCGCCAGCAGCGAACTAGCGCAAGAGACCCAGTACTTC	CASSELAQETQYF
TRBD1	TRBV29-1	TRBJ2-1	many	TGCAGCGTCCAGATGGACAGGGGGTTCGGCAATGAGCAGTTCTTC	CSVQMDRGFGNEQFF